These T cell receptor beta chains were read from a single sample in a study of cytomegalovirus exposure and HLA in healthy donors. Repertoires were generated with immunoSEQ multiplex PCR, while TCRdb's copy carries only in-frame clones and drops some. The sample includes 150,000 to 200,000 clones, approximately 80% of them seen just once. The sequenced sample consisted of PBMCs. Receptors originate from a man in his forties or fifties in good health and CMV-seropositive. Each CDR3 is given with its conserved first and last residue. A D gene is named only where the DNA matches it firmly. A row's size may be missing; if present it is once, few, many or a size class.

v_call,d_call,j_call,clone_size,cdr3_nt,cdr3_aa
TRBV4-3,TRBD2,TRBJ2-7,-,TGCGCCAGCAGCCGGGCTAGCGGGAGTAGCGAGCAGTACTTC,CASSRASGSSEQYF
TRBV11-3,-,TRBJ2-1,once,TGTGCCAGCCGTTCTTTCGGGATCTCATCCTACAATGAGCAGTTCTTC,CASRSFGISSYNEQFF
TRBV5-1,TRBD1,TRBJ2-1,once,TGCGCCAGCAGCTTGGCCGACAGGGTGTTTAACAATGAGCAGTTCTTC,CASSLADRVFNNEQFF
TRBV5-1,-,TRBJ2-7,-,TGCGCCAGCAGCAGGGGCCCCTCCTACGAGCAGTACTTC,CASSRGPSYEQYF
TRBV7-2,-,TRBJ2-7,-,TGTGCCAGCAGCTTAACAGGCCTAAACTACGAGCAGTACTTC,CASSLTGLNYEQYF
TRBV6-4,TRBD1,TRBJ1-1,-,TGTGCCAGCAGTGCGACAGGGGAAGGGACTGAAGCTTTCTTT,CASSATGEGTEAFF
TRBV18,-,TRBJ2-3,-,TGTGCCAGCTCACCCGGGGGAGATACGCAGTATTTT,CASSPGGDTQYF
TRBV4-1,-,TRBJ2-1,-,TGCGCCAGCAGCCAAGTCGTATTAGATGAGCAGTTCTTC,CASSQVVLDEQFF
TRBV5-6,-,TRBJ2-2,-,TGTGCCAGCAGCAGAAAACGGGGGGAGCTGTTTTTT,CASSRKRGELFF
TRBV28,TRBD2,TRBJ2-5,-,TGTGCCAGCAGTTTCCCGCGGGGGGGGCAGGCACAAGAGACCCAGTACTTC,CASSFPRGGQAQETQYF
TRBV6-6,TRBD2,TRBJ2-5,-,TGTGCCAGCGCGGGGACTAGCGGCAGAGAGACCCAGTACTTC,CASAGTSGRETQYF
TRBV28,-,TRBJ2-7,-,TGTGCCAGCAGGACTACCCCCCAATACGAGCAGTACTTC,CASRTTPQYEQYF
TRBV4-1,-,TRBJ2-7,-,TGCGCCAGCAGCCAAGATAGGCCGGGATACTACGAGCAGTACTTC,CASSQDRPGYYEQYF
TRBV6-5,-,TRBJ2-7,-,TGTGCCAGCAGTTACGGGGGGGGCACCCACTCCTACGAGCAGTACTTC,CASSYGGGTHSYEQYF
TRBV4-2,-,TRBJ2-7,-,TGTGCCAGCAGCCAAGATCGGCCCGCGGGACTCCTCTCCTACGAGCAGTACTTC,CASSQDRPAGLLSYEQYF
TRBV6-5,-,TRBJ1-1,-,TGTGCCAGCAGTACCGCGGGGGGAGGTACTGAAGCTTTCTTT,CASSTAGGGTEAFF
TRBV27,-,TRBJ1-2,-,TGTGCCAGCACCCCGACGGGCAGGGCTTATGGCTACACCTTC,CASTPTGRAYGYTF
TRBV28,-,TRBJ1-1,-,TGTGCCAGCGCATCGGCGGGGCAAGAGACTGAAGCTTTCTTT,CASASAGQETEAFF
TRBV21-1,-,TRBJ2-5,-,TGTGCCAGCAGCAAAGGGGCAGGGGAGGAGACCCAGTACTTC,CASSKGAGEETQYF
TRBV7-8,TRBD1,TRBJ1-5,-,TGTGCCAGCAGCGTAGGACAGGGCAATCAGCCCCAGCATTTT,CASSVGQGNQPQHF
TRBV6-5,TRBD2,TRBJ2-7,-,TGTGCCAGCAGCCCCCGGACTAGTTCCTACGAGCAGTACTTC,CASSPRTSSYEQYF
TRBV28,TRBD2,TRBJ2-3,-,TGTGCCAGCAGTTTTTGGGAGGGACTAGCGGGAGCGGCAGATACGCAGTATTTT,CASSFWEGLAGAADTQYF
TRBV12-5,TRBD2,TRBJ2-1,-,TGTGCTAGTGGCCCGGGGGGGAATGAGCAGTTCTTC,CASGPGGNEQFF
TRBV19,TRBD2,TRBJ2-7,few,TGTGCCAGTAGCCCGGGACTAGCTTTCTACGAGCAGTACTTC,CASSPGLAFYEQYF
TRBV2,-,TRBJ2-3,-,TGTGCCAGCATTTATAGCAGGGGCACAGATACGCAGTATTTT,CASIYSRGTDTQYF